This T cell receptor (beta chain) was retrieved from a study of early T cells in non-severe SARS-CoV-2 infection. Study conclusions and caveats: VDJdb matches were skewed toward anti-spike CD8 T cell responses.

Germline trimming cut 5 bases from V and 2 bases from J; bases unmatched to any gene: 10. Germline assignment: CDR1 SGHVS and CDR2 FNYEAQ. CDR3 size: 17 residues. Attachment of unique molecular identifiers was made to individual cDNA molecules. TCRdb used MiXCR to reprocess the 5' RACE reads, holding one entry per CDR3 protein. The table has roughly 51,000 distinct CDR3 sequences, roughly 7.7% seen once. This clonotype was observed a handful of times. The antigen remains unidentified. The sequence was collected from an adult who was a healthcare worker with PCR-confirmed SARS-CoV-2 infection or an uninfected control (not recorded which). The chain recombines TRBV7-6 with TRBJ2-3; 10 bases are shared with TRBD2. Sequencing was carried out using whole blood. The CDR3 protein is CASSLPITSGATDTQYF. As DNA, the CDR3 is TGTGCCAGCAGCCTTCCAATAACTAGCGGGGCCACAGATACGCAGTATTTT.